Below are 27 T cell receptor beta chains sequenced from a single sample in a study of early T cells in non-severe SARS-CoV-2 infection listed by TCRdb under 2021. Libraries were constructed by 5' RACE. Sequenced on a NextSeq 500. TCRdb ran its own pipeline on the public reads, namely fastp trimming at Q25 and MiXCR clone calling, and kept in-frame beta chains. Each record represents a unique CDR3 protein, reported with the most common genes and DNA among its rows. Within this sample are tens of thousands of distinct CDR3 sequences, with roughly a tenth of them counted one time only. Jointly, the top ten make up around 7.3% of the sample. Here the sequenced sample was whole blood, taken at baseline. The receptors were sampled from an adult who was a healthcare worker with PCR-confirmed SARS-CoV-2 infection or an uninfected control (not recorded which).

This clonotype has at least ten counts. The J gene is TRBJ1-3, the V gene TRBV27; TRBD1 matches at 11 bases. Germline-derived CDR1 and CDR2 are MNHEY and SMNVEV (reference sequence). CDR3 size: 15 residues. With 4 bases clipped from V and 3 bases from J, the junction kept 2 bases outside the gene matches. In nucleotides, the CDR3 is TGTGCCAGCAGTTCCGGGACAGGGGGTGGAAACACCATATATTTT. Protein: CASSSGTGGGNTIYF.

There are a few counts of this clonotype. The J gene is TRBJ2-7, the V gene TRBV5-1, with D unclear. The germline V gene encodes CDR1 SGHRS and CDR2 YFSETQ. The germline V and J ends were trimmed by 0 bases and 2 bases, with 6 bases remaining between them. The CDR3 has 13 residues. The CDR3 sequence is CASSLGHPYEQYF. CDR3 DNA sequence: TGCGCCAGCAGCTTGGGACACCCCTACGAGCAGTACTTC.

This clonotype has only a few counts. CDR3 nucleotides: TGTGCCAGCAGCTCCATCTCGCAGGGCTCCTACAATGAGCAGTTCTTC. As protein: CASSSISQGSYNEQFF. This chain connects TRBV6-6 to TRBJ2-1; D may be TRBD1 (5 bases). The CDR3 totals 16 residues. Per germline, CDR1 MNHNY and CDR2 SVGAGI (reference sequence). Trimming pared 6 bases from V and 0 bases from J, leaving 15 bases between.

The CDR3 loop reads CASSLQGAGELFF. The CDR3 nucleotides are TGTGCCAGCAGTTTACAGGGGGCCGGGGAGCTGTTTTTT. The gene calls are TRBV12-3 or TRBV12-4 and TRBJ2-2, with TRBD1 identical over 7 bases. This CDR3 is 13 amino acids long. V lost 2 bases and J lost 6; bases outside the gene matches: 0.

This clonotype has only a few counts. V and J are TRBV7-9 and TRBJ2-2, with D tentatively TRBD2 (5 bases). CDR1 is SEHNR, CDR2 FQNEAQ, per germline (reference sequence). This CDR3 has 15 amino acids. V was pared by 7 bases and J by 2 bases, with 14 bases between. In DNA, the CDR3 is TGTGCCAGCAACGACGACTATTCAAACACCGGGGAGCTGTTTTTT. Its translation: CASNDDYSNTGELFF.

This clonotype was seen at least ten times. The chain uses TRBV5-5 and TRBJ1-6; D remains unclear. Germline loops: CDR1 SGHKS, CDR2 YYEKEE (reference sequence). Trimming left V 5 bases short and J 7 bases short, with 7 bases between. This CDR3 region has 12 residues. The CDR3 loop is CASRVENSPLHF. CDR3 coding DNA: TGTGCCAGCAGGGTGGAGAATTCACCCCTCCACTTT.

The V gene is TRBV20-1, the J gene TRBJ1-5, with unresolved D. This CDR3 region has 14 residues. The germline gives CDR1 DFQATT, CDR2 SNEGSKA (reference sequence). V dropped 1 base and J dropped 3 bases, with 10 bases sitting between them. CDR3 in DNA: TGCAGTGCTAGAGGAGTGCAGATCAATCAGCCCCAGCATTTT. This encodes CSARGVQINQPQHF.

This clonotype was found many times. This chain uses TRBV7-2 with TRBJ1-1; no clear D. The V and J ends lost 5 bases and 1 base respectively, with 8 bases between them. The CDR3 extends over 13 amino acids. Germline V gives CDR1 SGHTA, CDR2 FQGNSA. CDR3 bases: TGTGCCAGCAGCAACCGGGAGAACACTGAAGCTTTCTTT. This encodes CASSNRENTEAFF.

This sequence joins TRBV6-6 and TRBJ2-7; D is unresolved. Germline V lookup: CDR1 MNHNY, CDR2 SVGAGI (reference sequence). The V and J ends lost 2 bases and 5 bases respectively, with 4 bases between them. The CDR3 is 11 residues long. The CDR3 sequence: CASSYRDEQYF. CDR3 DNA sequence: TGTGCCAGCAGTTACCGGGACGAGCAGTACTTC.

The V call is TRBV11-1, the J call TRBJ2-1, with a weak D call TRBD2 (5 bases). V was cut by 2 bases and J by 4 bases, with 21 bases left in between. Germline CDR1 and CDR2: SGHAT and FQDESV (reference sequence). The CDR3 is 18 amino acids. The DNA for the CDR3 is TGTGCCAGCAGCTTAATTATTAGTAGCGTCCGGAAATACAATGAGCAGTTCTTC. This translates into CASSLIISSVRKYNEQFF.

The table lists this clonotype with a few counts. V gene TRBV7-9 combines with J gene TRBJ1-1; D is undetermined. This CDR3 is 12 amino acids long. Per the germline V gene, CDR1 is SEHNR and CDR2 is FQNEAQ (reference sequence). With 2 bases removed from V and 6 bases from J, the gap between germline ends came to 7 bases. The CDR3 reads CASSLSGAEAFF. CDR3 in DNA: TGTGCCAGCAGCTTAAGCGGGGCTGAAGCTTTCTTT.

This clonotype was seen repeatedly, ten times or more. The gene calls are TRBV27 and TRBJ1-2; tentative D call: TRBD1 (5 bases). The germline gives CDR1 MNHEY, CDR2 SMNVEV (reference sequence). This CDR3 comprises 14 residues. The ends were cut back, 6 bases at V and 6 bases at J, with 17 bases in the middle. The CDR3 DNA reads as TGTGCCAGCAGCCCTGAGGGCAGGGTTGATGGCTACACCTTC. Its protein product is CASSPEGRVDGYTF.

The chain has TRBV3-1 and TRBJ2-7; D gene unclear. This CDR3 has 12 residues. V lost 2 bases and J lost 0, with 2 bases in between. Germline values: CDR1 LGHDT, CDR2 YNNKEL (reference sequence). The CDR3, as DNA: TGTGCCAGCAGCCAAACCTCCTACGAGCAGTACTTC. Its protein product is CASSQTSYEQYF.

This clonotype was seen a handful of times. The chain recombines TRBV29-1 with TRBJ1-3, with unresolved D. CDR3 length: 14 residues. V was pared by 6 bases and J by 0 bases, with 12 bases between. CDR1 and CDR2 (germline): SQVTM, ANQGSEA. CDR3 DNA: TGCAGCGTCTCTCGGGGAGGCTCTGGAAACACCATATATTTT. Amino acid sequence: CSVSRGGSGNTIYF.

The V and J genes are TRBV7-2 and TRBJ2-3; 10 bases line up with TRBD2. The germline gives CDR1 SGHTA, CDR2 FQGNSA. The trim removed 2 bases at V and 7 bases at J, leaving 15 bases unmatched. The CDR3 has 18 amino acids. The CDR3 here is CASSLNPWLAGAPNTQYF. The CDR3 nucleotides read TGTGCCAGCAGCTTAAACCCGTGGCTAGCGGGGGCCCCCAATACGCAGTATTTT. The variable domain in full, with the rest retrieved from reference TRBV7-2 and TRBJ2-3, is GAGVSQSPSNKVTEKGKDVELRCDPISGHTALYWYRQSLGQGLEFLIYFQGNSAPDKSGLPSDRFSAERTGGSVSTLTIQRTQQEDSAVYLCASSLNPWLAGAPNTQYFGPGTRLTVL.

The V and J genes are TRBV5-1 and TRBJ2-1, with D tentatively TRBD1 or TRBD2 (5 bases each). This CDR3 is built from 12 residues. The germline gives CDR1 SGHRS, CDR2 YFSETQ. V lost 4 bases to trimming and J lost 10 bases, with 12 bases between them. CDR3 nucleotide sequence: TGCGCCAGCAGCCCCCTCGGGGACGAGCAGTTCTTC. It codes for CASSPLGDEQFF.

This rearrangement joins TRBV5-1 to TRBJ1-1; possible D gene TRBD1, 5 bases. Trimming cost V 0 bases and J 3 bases, with 15 bases left between them. CDR1 is SGHRS and CDR2 is YFSETQ in the germline V gene. The CDR3 consists of 16 residues. The CDR3 loop is CASSLGGREIDTEAFF. The CDR3 bases are TGCGCCAGCAGCTTGGGCGGCAGGGAGATTGACACTGAAGCTTTCTTT. Combining the CDR3 with reference TRBV5-1 and TRBJ1-1 gives the whole variable domain KAGVTQTPRYLIKTRGQQVTLSCSPISGHRSVSWYQQTPGQGLQFLFEYFSETQRNKGNFPGRFSGRQFSNSRSEMNVSTLELGDSALYLCASSLGGREIDTEAFFGQGTRLTVV.

V gene TRBV19 combines with J gene TRBJ1-6; TRBD1 agrees at 8 bases. Unmatched junction bases numbered 5, after V lost 0 bases and J lost 7 bases. Germline assignment: CDR1 LNHDA and CDR2 SQIVND (reference sequence). This CDR3 comprises 16 residues. DNA of the CDR3: TGTGCCAGTAGTATAGACGACAGGGGCCACAATTCACCCCTCCACTTT. Translation: CASSIDDRGHNSPLHF.

This clonotype was seen at least ten times. The rearrangement links TRBV9 to TRBJ1-6; 7 nucleotides agree with TRBD1. The CDR3 is 14 residues long. CDR1 SGDLS and CDR2 YYNGEE come from the germline V gene. V shed 3 bases, J shed 10 bases, and the junction held 7 bases outside the gene matches. CDR3: CASSATTGSSPLHF. CDR3 in DNA: TGTGCCAGCAGCGCGACGACAGGGTCATCACCCCTCCACTTT.

The V call is TRBV7-2, the J call TRBJ2-2, with TRBD1 matching over 7 bases. Trimming removed 5 bases from V and 5 bases from J; junction bases left unmatched: 14. This CDR3 contains 17 residues. Germline CDR1 is SGHTA and CDR2 is FQGNSA. In DNA form, the CDR3 reads TGTGCCAGCAGCCCTAGGGGCCGACAGGGCGGAACCGGGGAGCTGTTTTTT. Its protein product is CASSPRGRQGGTGELFF.

This clonotype was seen only a few times. The chain recombines TRBV29-1 with TRBJ1-5; D uncertain. CDR3 length: 13 residues. Trimming stripped 2 bases from V and 2 bases from J, with 7 bases between. Germline loops: CDR1 SQVTM, CDR2 ANQGSEA. The CDR3 spells CSVEWQGNQPQHF. The CDR3 DNA follows: TGCAGCGTTGAATGGCAGGGCAATCAGCCCCAGCATTTT.

The rearrangement uses TRBV6-2 or TRBV6-3 and TRBJ1-6; TRBD1 aligns across 10 bases. The CDR3 is 13 amino acids. V lost 6 bases and J lost 8; bases outside the gene matches: 1. Per the germline V gene, CDR1 is MNHEY and CDR2 is SVGEGT. The CDR3 here is CASRGTGDSPLHF. In DNA form, the CDR3 reads TGTGCCAGCAGAGGGACAGGGGATTCACCCCTCCACTTT.

This clonotype was recorded many times. V and J are TRBV6-2 or TRBV6-3 and TRBJ2-6; 9 bases fit TRBD1. CDR3 length: 16 amino acids. Germline lookup yields CDR1 MNHEY and CDR2 SVGEGT. V dropped 7 bases and J dropped 3; count of bases not matched to a gene: 7. CDR3 residues: CASIPGQGGGANVLTF. CDR3 DNA sequence: TGTGCCAGCATACCGGGACAGGGAGGTGGGGCCAACGTCCTGACTTTC.

This clonotype was counted between two and nine times. This rearrangement joins TRBV4-2 to TRBJ1-4; the D gene is possibly TRBD1 (5 bases). The CDR3 has 14 residues. Germline V gene sequence: CDR1 LGHNA, CDR2 YNFKEQ. Trimming stripped 4 bases from V and 2 bases from J, with 8 bases between. The CDR3 reads CASSPDSTNEKLFF. CDR3 nucleotide sequence: TGTGCCAGCAGCCCTGACAGTACTAATGAAAAACTGTTTTTT.

The V and J genes are TRBV12-3 or TRBV12-4 and TRBJ1-6; 7 positions agree with TRBD1. J gave up 7 bases and V 5 bases, and 5 bases lay outside the gene matches. CDR3 length: 14 amino acids. As DNA, the CDR3 is TGTGCCAGCAGTGAGGGGGCGAGGAATTCACCCCTCCACTTT. It codes for CASSEGARNSPLHF.

This clonotype was observed at least ten times. This rearrangement joins TRBV20-1 to TRBJ1-1, with D possibly TRBD1 on 5 matching bases. V was trimmed by 2 bases and J by 6 bases, leaving 13 bases between them. This CDR3 spans 13 amino acids. Germline CDR1 is DFQATT and CDR2 is SNEGSKA (reference sequence). In DNA form, the CDR3 reads TGCAGTGCTAGACGGGGGTCAGGATCTGAAGCTTTCTTT. As protein: CSARRGSGSEAFF.

This clonotype was detected many times. The V and J genes are TRBV11-2 and TRBJ2-1, with 12 bases matching TRBD2. The CDR3 length is 16 residues. Germline-derived CDR1 and CDR2 are SGHAT and FQNNGV. V trimming: 4 bases; J trimming: 6 bases; junction bases outside the gene matches: 7. Here the CDR3 DNA reads TGTGCCAGCAGCTCCCTAGCGGGGGGGAGGGGCAATGAGCAGTTCTTC. It specifies CASSSLAGGRGNEQFF.